The 27 T cell receptor beta chains below come from one sample, sequenced in a study of blood T cell repertoires in COVID-19. Profiling relied on immunoSEQ multiplex PCR, and the TCRdb table lists in-frame clones only, not all of them. This sample yields approximately 160,000 clones, of which over 80% are seen a single time; 2.5% to 3.5% belongs to the top ten. The specimen was peripheral blood. The receptors come from an older woman with acute or convalescent COVID-19.

The chain is built from TRBV7-2 and TRBJ1-6; 8 bases are a match to TRBD1. There are 14 residues in the CDR3. V trimming: 5 bases; J trimming: 7 bases; junction bases outside the gene matches: 4. Germline loops: CDR1 SGHTA, CDR2 FQGNSA. The CDR3 here is CASSITGGNSPLHF. In DNA form, the CDR3 reads TGTGCCAGCAGCATAACAGGGGGGAATTCACCCCTCCACTTT. The entire variable domain, with the rest obtained from reference TRBV7-2 and TRBJ1-6, is as follows: GAGVSQSPSNKVTEKGKDVELRCDPISGHTALYWYRQSLGQGLEFLIYFQGNSAPDKSGLPSDRFSAERTGGSVSTLTIQRTQQEDSAVYLCASSITGGNSPLHFGNGTRLTVT.

This rearrangement joins TRBV9 to TRBJ2-1, with 10 bases aligning to TRBD1. The length of the CDR3 is 15 residues. The V segment lost 2 bases and the J segment 4 bases; nucleotides outside the gene matches: 3. Germline V gene lookup returns CDR1 SGDLS and CDR2 YYNGEE. CDR3 residues: CASSVGQGRYNEQFF. The DNA of the CDR3 is TGTGCCAGCAGCGTGGGACAGGGGCGGTACAATGAGCAGTTCTTC.

The rearrangement links TRBV18 to TRBJ1-3; 9 bases are a match to TRBD1. Germline trimming cut 3 bases from V and 0 bases from J; bases unmatched to any gene: 3. The CDR3 extends over 16 amino acids. The germline CDR1 and CDR2 sequences are KGHSH and LQKENI. CDR3 protein: CASSPDRGTSGNTIYF. CDR3 DNA sequence: TGTGCCAGCTCACCGGACAGGGGTACCTCTGGAAACACCATATATTTT.

Ten or more counts support this clone. The chain couples TRBV9 to TRBJ2-3; 10 bases are shared with TRBD2. CDR1 is SGDLS and CDR2 is YYNGEE in the germline V gene. The CDR3 is 15 residues long. J gave up 2 bases and V 4 bases, and 4 bases lay outside the gene matches. CDR3 nucleotides: TGTGCCAGCAGCCTTCTAGCGGGGGTCACAGATACGCAGTATTTT. As protein: CASSLLAGVTDTQYF.

V gene TRBV19 combines with J gene TRBJ1-1; 7 bases map to TRBD1. Losses at the gene ends were 5 bases for V and 1 base for J; bases not matched to a gene: 7. Germline loops: CDR1 LNHDA, CDR2 SQIVND (reference sequence). CDR3 size: 15 residues. The DNA of the CDR3 is TGTGCCAGTAGTTCCGGACAGGCTGGGAACACTGAAGCTTTCTTT. Amino acid sequence: CASSSGQAGNTEAFF.

The CDR3 region has the DNA TGTGCCAGCTCACCATCTGAAGAGACCCAGTACTTC. It translates to CASSPSEETQYF. The chain recombines TRBV18 with TRBJ2-5; D remains ambiguous. The CDR3 loop spans 12 amino acids. V shed 2 bases and J shed 3 bases, with 4 bases lying between them. The germline V gene has CDR1 KGHSH and CDR2 LQKENI.

This rearrangement joins TRBV4-3 to TRBJ1-1; 8 bases are a match to TRBD1. The germline V gene has CDR1 LGHNA and CDR2 YSLEER. V trimming: 2 bases; J trimming: 4 bases; junction bases outside the gene matches: 6. This CDR3 contains 15 residues. The CDR3 reads CASSQTLDRATEAFF. The CDR3 bases are TGCGCCAGCAGCCAAACCCTGGACAGGGCCACTGAAGCTTTCTTT.

This rearrangement joins TRBV11-2 to TRBJ1-6, with TRBD1 matching over 8 bases. Trimming cost V 5 bases and J 5 bases; bases outside gene matches: 5. Germline V gene sequence: CDR1 SGHAT, CDR2 FQNNGV. This CDR3 is built from 15 residues. CDR3 DNA sequence: TGTGCCAGCAGCCCAATACAGGGGGATAATTCACCCCTCCACTTT. Translated, it gives CASSPIQGDNSPLHF.

The rearrangement joins TRBV6-5 to TRBJ1-5; 7 nucleotides agree with TRBD1. The ends lost 5 bases at V and 1 base at J; junction bases unmatched: 5. In germline, CDR1 is MNHEY, CDR2 SVGAGI. The CDR3 totals 15 residues. The CDR3 bases are TGTGCCAGCAGTCGGGACAGAGTAAGCAATCAGCCCCAGCATTTT. This translates into CASSRDRVSNQPQHF.

J is TRBJ1-2 and V is TRBV5-1; 7 positions agree with TRBD1. The germline V gene encodes CDR1 SGHRS and CDR2 YFSETQ. J gave up 6 bases and V 2 bases, and 4 bases lay outside the gene matches. The length of the CDR3 is 13 residues. CDR3 sequence (DNA): TGCGCCAGCAGCTTATCCGGGACAGATGGCTACACCTTC. Translated, it gives CASSLSGTDGYTF.

This clone appeared a few times. The CDR3 DNA follows: TGCGCCAGCAGCATAGGACACGGGAGTCCTATGACTGAAGCTTTCTTT. Protein: CASSIGHGSPMTEAFF. The J gene is TRBJ1-1, the V gene TRBV5-1, with D tentatively TRBD1 (5 bases). The V and J ends lost 4 bases and 5 bases respectively, with 21 bases between them. The CDR3 extends over 16 amino acids. The V gene's germline CDR1 is SGHRS and CDR2 YFSETQ.

V is TRBV28 and J is TRBJ2-7, with D perhaps TRBD1 (6 bases). Trimming took 3 bases from V and 3 from J, leaving 9 bases between them. The germline gives CDR1 MDHEN, CDR2 SYDVKM. This CDR3 spans 13 amino acids. The CDR3 region is CASSFDRIYEQYF. For the CDR3, the DNA is TGTGCCAGCAGTTTCGACAGGATCTACGAGCAGTACTTC.

The chain recombines TRBV3-1 (or the pseudogene TRBV3-2) with TRBJ2-3, with a weak D call TRBD1 (6 bases). Between the trimmed V and J ends, which lost 1 base and 2 bases, there was a span of 16 bases. The CDR3 has 17 amino acids. Germline CDR1 and CDR2: LGHDT and YNNKEL (reference sequence). The CDR3 sequence: CASSQGNLRDITDTQYF. In nucleotides, the CDR3 is TGTGCCAGCAGCCAAGGTAACCTCCGGGACATCACAGATACGCAGTATTTT.

This clone was observed a few times. The rearrangement links TRBV7-3 to TRBJ2-2; D possibly corresponds to TRBD2 (7 bases). Trimming took off 1 base at V and 5 bases at J, with 14 bases between the two ends. CDR3 length equals 16 residues. The germline CDR1 and CDR2 sequences are SGHTA and FQGTGA. The chain's CDR3 is CASSLKGGTTTGELFF. The CDR3 bases are TGTGCCAGCAGCTTAAAGGGAGGGACAACAACCGGGGAGCTGTTTTTT.

The chain combines TRBV4-1 with TRBJ1-1; D is possibly TRBD1 (5 bases). Germline V gene sequence: CDR1 MGHRA, CDR2 YSYEKL. The CDR3 runs 14 residues. V lost 4 bases and J 1 base, leaving 10 bases between the germline ends. The CDR3 spells CASSRTGWNTEAFF. The CDR3 nucleotides read TGCGCCAGCAGCCGAACAGGCTGGAACACTGAAGCTTTCTTT.

The CDR3 region has the DNA TGTGCCAGCAGTAACCGGGACAGGGCTTATATACTGTTTTTT. Its protein product is CASSNRDRAYILFF. The chain has TRBV28 and TRBJ1-4, with 9 bases aligning to TRBD1. This CDR3 has 14 residues. From germline, CDR1 is MDHEN and CDR2 SYDVKM. V lost 5 bases, J lost 13 bases, and 11 bases stayed unmatched.

V and J are TRBV24-1 and TRBJ1-5; 7 positions agree with TRBD1. V shed 4 bases, J shed 9 bases, and the junction held 8 bases outside the gene matches. The V gene's germline CDR1 is KGHDR and CDR2 SFDVKD. The length of the CDR3 is 14 residues. CDR3 in DNA: TGTGCCACCAGTGACACAGGGGCCCCTTCGCCCCAGCATTTT. Its protein product is CATSDTGAPSPQHF.

V gene TRBV6-1 combines with J gene TRBJ1-5; D gene unclear. Trimming stripped 3 bases from V and 4 bases from J, with 7 bases between. CDR1 MNHNS and CDR2 SASEGT come from the germline V gene. The CDR3 totals 13 residues. The CDR3 nucleotides are TGTGCCAGCAGTGAGCAGTTTAATCAGCCCCAGCATTTT. It yields the protein CASSEQFNQPQHF.

The gene calls are TRBV5-4 and TRBJ2-3; 8 bases match TRBD2. The junction had 7 bases not matched to a gene; V was cut back by 2 bases and J by 5 bases. Germline CDR1 and CDR2: SGHNT and YYREEE (reference sequence). The CDR3 runs 15 residues. The CDR3 bases are TGTGCCAGCAGCTTTCCGGGGGGGCATCAAGATACGCAGTATTTT. As protein: CASSFPGGHQDTQYF.

The sample holds one count of this clone. J is TRBJ2-5 and V is TRBV7-9, with D unclear. This CDR3 is 13 amino acids long. V lost 1 base and J lost 1, with 4 bases in between. Looked up from germline, CDR1 is SEHNR and CDR2 is FQNEAQ (reference sequence). The DNA for the CDR3 is TGTGCCAGCAGCTTAGTAGCCCAAGAGACCCAGTACTTC. Translating it yields CASSLVAQETQYF.

This sequence joins TRBV7-6 and TRBJ2-7; D might be TRBD1 (5 bases). Trimming pared 11 bases from V and 6 bases from J, leaving 20 bases between. The CDR3 totals 13 residues. CDR1 is SGHVS, CDR2 FNYEAQ, per germline. This CDR3 reads CAVYRLVALEQYF. CDR3 sequence (DNA): TGTGCCGTCTACAGGTTGGTTGCTCTCGAGCAGTACTTC.

This clone was detected only once. This sequence joins TRBV18 and TRBJ2-1, with 7 bases matching TRBD1. Looked up from germline, CDR1 is KGHSH and CDR2 is LQKENI. The V segment lost 5 bases and the J segment 5 bases; nucleotides outside the gene matches: 12. The CDR3 is 16 residues long. CDR3: CASSTKYRGTDNEQFF. In DNA, the CDR3 is TGTGCCAGCTCAACCAAATACAGGGGAACGGACAATGAGCAGTTCTTC.

With respect to this clone: Other DNA sequences in this specimen translate into the identical CDR3. The J gene is TRBJ2-7, the V gene TRBV7-2, with TRBD1 identical over 8 bases. The V and J ends lost 0 bases and 3 bases, in that order; junction bases with no gene match: 4. This CDR3 has 15 amino acids. CDR1 is SGHTA and CDR2 is FQGNSA in the germline V gene. The CDR3 nucleotides read TGTGCCAGCAGCTTAGCAGTAGGACAGGGCTACGAGCAGTACTTC. It codes for CASSLAVGQGYEQYF. Together with reference TRBV7-2 and TRBJ2-7, the CDR3 gives the full variable domain: GAGVSQSPSNKVTEKGKDVELRCDPISGHTALYWYRQSLGQGLEFLIYFQGNSAPDKSGLPSDRFSAERTGGSVSTLTIQRTQQEDSAVYLCASSLAVGQGYEQYFGPGTRLTVT.

This clone was detected a few times. The gene calls are TRBV6-6 and TRBJ1-2; D uncertain. The V gene's germline CDR1 is MNHNY and CDR2 SVGAGI (reference sequence). The CDR3 covers 13 residues. V dropped 6 bases and J dropped 6 bases, with 14 bases sitting between them. The CDR3 sequence is CASSPIGSDGYTF. The CDR3 DNA sequence: TGTGCCAGCAGCCCCATAGGGAGTGATGGCTACACCTTC.

The J gene is TRBJ2-3, the V gene TRBV11-1; tentative D call: TRBD1 (6 bases). Germline CDR1 reads SGHAT; CDR2 reads FQDESV (reference sequence). Trimming took off 3 bases at V and 0 bases at J, with 10 bases between the two ends. This CDR3 comprises 15 residues. The CDR3 DNA reads as TGTGCCAGCAGCTTTGGACAGTCTAGCACAGATACGCAGTATTTT. Its translation: CASSFGQSSTDTQYF.

The gene calls are TRBV5-6 and TRBJ1-6; tentative D call: TRBD1 (6 bases). Germline assignment: CDR1 SGHDT and CDR2 YYEEEE. The V gene lost 6 bases and the J gene lost 1 base, with 11 bases spanning the gap. The CDR3 runs 15 residues. The DNA for the CDR3 is TGTGCCAGCACCTCTGACAGGTCCTATAATTCACCCCTCCACTTT. Protein product: CASTSDRSYNSPLHF.

The CDR3 nucleotides read TGCGCCAGCAGCATGGGATTTCAGGGAGGATCGTATGGCTACACCTTC. Its protein is CASSMGFQGGSYGYTF. The chain joins TRBV5-1 to TRBJ1-2, with TRBD1 as a possible D gene (5 bases). The germline gives CDR1 SGHRS, CDR2 YFSETQ. V was pared by 4 bases and J by 5 bases, with 21 bases between. The CDR3 has 16 residues.